This T cell receptor (beta chain) was documented in a study of T-cell reconstitution after alpha-beta-depleted transplantation in children. This clonotype was detected a few times. The authors prepared the TCRbeta library with unique molecular identifiers. TCRdb re-derived calls from the PCR reads in MiXCR, one entry per CDR3 protein. Found here are about 210,000 distinct CDR3 sequences, over 15% of them singletons; the top ten hold around 44%. The input for sequencing was PBMCs, mostly from graft donor cells, taken 360 days after TCRalphabeta/CD19-depleted stem cell transplant. The TCR sequence derives from a male patient aged 2-9 years who had a stem cell transplant for acute lymphoblastic leukemia, so the T cells may come from the graft donor.

CDR3 protein: CASTAVRTDTQYF. Written as DNA, the CDR3 is TGTGCCAGCACTGCTGTCCGTACAGATACGCAGTATTTT. The V gene is TRBV7-2, the J gene TRBJ2-3; no definite D call. V lost 7 bases, J lost 3 bases, and 11 bases lay in between. Germline values: CDR1 SGHTA, CDR2 FQGNSA. The CDR3 covers 13 residues.